The clone carrying this T cell receptor beta chain appeared a few times. The sample comes from a study of blood T cells in healthy people across ages. Germline lookup yields CDR1 LGHNA and CDR2 YNFKEQ. J gave up 5 bases and V 1 base, and 2 bases lay outside the gene matches. This CDR3 spans 15 amino acids. Combining a sample-barcoded 5' primer with a J-beta primer mix, a second PCR ran for roughly 7 to 12 cycles. Via MiXCR, TCRdb re-called the 5' RACE reads, giving one row per CDR3 protein. The data show approximately 800,000 distinct CDR3 sequences, with roughly 25% seen just once and roughly 3.1% held by the top ten. These data also featured in a second study, about T cells of mothers and their children. That paper states: Thymic selection molds TCR recombination output in a comparable way in related and unrelated pairs.

This chain uses TRBV4-2 with TRBJ2-5; 12 positions match TRBD2. Source material: blood. The clonotype originates from a boy between 10 and 17 years old in good health. The CDR3 region has the DNA TGTGCCAGCAGCCAAGGACTAGCGGGGGCGGAGACCCAGTACTTC. Amino acids: CASSQGLAGAETQYF.